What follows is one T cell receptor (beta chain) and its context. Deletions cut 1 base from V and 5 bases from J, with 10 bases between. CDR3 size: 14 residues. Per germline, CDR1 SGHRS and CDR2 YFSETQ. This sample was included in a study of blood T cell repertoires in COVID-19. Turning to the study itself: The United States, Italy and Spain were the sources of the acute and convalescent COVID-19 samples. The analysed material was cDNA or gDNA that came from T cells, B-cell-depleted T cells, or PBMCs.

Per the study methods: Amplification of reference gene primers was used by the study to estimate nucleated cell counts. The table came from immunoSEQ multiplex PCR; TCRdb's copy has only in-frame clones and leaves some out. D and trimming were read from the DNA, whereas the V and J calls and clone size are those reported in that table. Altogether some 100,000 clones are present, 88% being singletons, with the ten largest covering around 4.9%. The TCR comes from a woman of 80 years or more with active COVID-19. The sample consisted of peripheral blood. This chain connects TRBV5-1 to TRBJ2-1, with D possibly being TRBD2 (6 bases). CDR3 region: CASSLLGSNNEQFF. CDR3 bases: TGCGCCAGCAGCTTGCTCGGGAGTAACAATGAGCAGTTCTTC.